One sample yielded the 20 T cell receptor beta chains listed below, sequenced in a study of T cell responses to AZD1222 COVID-19 vaccine. Generated by immunoSEQ multiplex PCR, the TCRdb table keeps only in-frame clones and is missing some. Among more than 150,000 clones, less than 95% were seen once, and the ten largest hold about 0.6%. The source material was peripheral blood, sampled on day 0 of AZD1222 vaccination. The receptors stem from an adult in good health.

The CDR3 is CASVLGGPNTEAFF. CDR3 nucleotide sequence: TGTGCCAGTGTTCTGGGGGGCCCGAACACTGAAGCTTTCTTT. The rearrangement uses TRBV19 and TRBJ1-1; D might be TRBD1 (6 bases). Per the germline V gene, CDR1 is LNHDA and CDR2 is SQIVND (reference sequence). Trimming pared 8 bases from V and 1 base from J, leaving 14 bases between. CDR3 size: 14 residues.

In its sample, this clone was seen once. The V and J genes are TRBV7-8 and TRBJ1-2; D remains unclear. Germline CDR1 is SGHVS and CDR2 is FQNEAQ. The germline V and J ends were trimmed by 4 bases and 5 bases, with 20 bases remaining between them. CDR3 length: 16 amino acids. CDR3 coding DNA: TGTGCCAGCAGCTCTAGCGCCGGGCGGGAAAAGTATGGCTACACCTTC. This codes for CASSSSAGREKYGYTF. The full variable domain, in which reference TRBV7-8 and TRBJ1-2 provide the parts outside the CDR3, is GAGVSQSPRYKVAKRGQDVALRCDPISGHVSLFWYQQALGQGPEFLTYFQNEAQLDKSGLPSDRFFAERPEGSVSTLKIQRTQQEDSAVYLCASSSSAGREKYGYTFGSGTRLTVV.

V usage is TRBV2 and J usage is TRBJ2-7; D remains ambiguous. The germline V and J ends were trimmed by 4 bases and 1 base, with 5 bases remaining between them. Looked up from germline, CDR1 is SNHLY and CDR2 is FYNNEI. This CDR3 is built from 12 residues. CDR3 in amino acids: CASSASSYEQYF. DNA of the CDR3: TGTGCCAGCAGTGCGAGTTCCTACGAGCAGTACTTC. The full variable domain, completed using reference TRBV2 and TRBJ2-7, is EPEVTQTPSHQVTQMGQEVILRCVPISNHLYFYWYRQILGQKVEFLVSFYNNEISEKSEIFDDQFSVERPDGSNFTLKIRSTKLEDSAMYFCASSASSYEQYFGPGTRLTVT.

Turning to this clone: Germline and junction disagree at one end, which may indicate a read error. The V gene is TRBV2, the J gene TRBJ2-5; no clear D. The CDR3 is made up of 13 amino acids. Germline assignment: CDR1 SNHLY and CDR2 FYNNEI. DNA of the CDR3: TGTGCCAGCAGCGAAGGACGGAAAGAGACCCAGTACTTC. Translating gives CASSEGRKETQYF. Full variable domain (rest looked up from reference TRBV2 and TRBJ2-5): EPEVTQTPSHQVTQMGQEVILRCVPISNHLYFYWYRQILGQKVEFLVSFYNNEISEKSEIFDDQFSVERPDGSNFTLKIRSTKLEDSAMYFCASSEGRKETQYFGPGTRLLVL.

The chain combines TRBV3-1 (or the pseudogene TRBV3-2) with TRBJ1-2, with D unresolved. This CDR3 spans 14 amino acids. The germline gives CDR1 LGHDT, CDR2 YNNKEL (reference sequence). V dropped 3 bases and J dropped 4 bases, with 12 bases sitting between them. The CDR3 spells CASSQDRGSYGYTF. CDR3 bases: TGTGCCAGCAGCCAGGATCGGGGATCCTATGGCTACACCTTC.

This clone appeared a single time. The chain uses TRBV6-1 and TRBJ1-5, with a possible D match to TRBD1 (5 bases). Per the germline V gene, CDR1 is MNHNS and CDR2 is SASEGT. Deletions cut 6 bases from V and 0 bases from J, with 9 bases between. CDR3 length equals 14 residues. The CDR3 region is CASRVDSSNQPQHF. In nucleotides, the CDR3 is TGTGCCAGCAGGGTCGACAGTAGCAATCAGCCCCAGCATTTT.

J is TRBJ1-2 and V is TRBV6-5; D is unclear. The germline CDR1 and CDR2 sequences are MNHEY and SVGAGI. The CDR3 contains 11 residues. V lost 5 bases and J 8 bases, leaving 9 bases between the germline ends. Here the CDR3 DNA reads TGTGCCAGCAGTACCGGTCGGGGCTACACCTTC. Amino acid sequence: CASSTGRGYTF.

To note about this clone: Compared with germline, one end of the junction differs, possibly owing to a read error. The rearrangement uses TRBV6-1 and TRBJ1-1; D unresolved. Germline lookup yields CDR1 MNHNS and CDR2 SASEGT. CDR3 size: 12 residues. The CDR3 bases are TGTGCCAGCTGTGAGGGGAACACTGAAGCTTTCTTT. Amino acid sequence: CASCEGNTEAFF.

The table lists this clone with a count of one. This chain connects TRBV10-3 to TRBJ2-1; the D call may be TRBD1 or TRBD2 (6 bases each). The V end was cut by 3 bases, the J end by 6 bases, with 9 bases between. Germline V CDR1 and CDR2: ENHRY, SYGVKD. The CDR3 contains 13 residues. Here the CDR3 DNA reads TGTGCCATCAGTGAAGGGGGGTTCAATGAGCAGTTCTTC. This sequence encodes CAISEGGFNEQFF.

This chain links TRBV15 with TRBJ2-1; TRBD2 might be the D (5 bases). With 0 bases removed from V and 9 bases from J, the gap between germline ends came to 15 bases. The CDR3 spans 15 residues. Germline V lookup: CDR1 LNHNV, CDR2 YYDKDF (reference sequence). The CDR3 bases are TGTGCCACCAGCAGAGATAAAACGGGGATACGTGAGCAGTTCTTC. Protein product: CATSRDKTGIREQFF.

The chain employs TRBV5-1 and TRBJ2-1; TRBD1 aligns across 8 bases. The CDR3 covers 17 residues. Per the germline V gene, CDR1 is SGHRS and CDR2 is YFSETQ. V trimming: 1 base; J trimming: 0 bases; junction bases outside the gene matches: 6. The CDR3 loop is CASSLQGARGSYNEQFF. CDR3 sequence (DNA): TGCGCCAGCAGCTTGCAGGGGGCGCGGGGCTCCTACAATGAGCAGTTCTTC.

The chain employs TRBV19 and TRBJ1-2, with 7 bases matching TRBD1. The CDR3 loop spans 14 amino acids. Germline assignment: CDR1 LNHDA and CDR2 SQIVND (reference sequence). The V segment lost 5 bases and the J segment 5 bases; nucleotides outside the gene matches: 8. DNA of the CDR3: TGTGCCAGTAGTGTCCCGGGACAGCCTTATGGCTACACCTTC. Its protein is CASSVPGQPYGYTF.

This rearrangement joins TRBV5-1 to TRBJ2-5; the D is unclear. The germline V gene encodes CDR1 SGHRS and CDR2 YFSETQ. Trimming removed 0 bases at V and 3 bases at J, with 6 bases between. The CDR3 consists of 13 residues. The CDR3 loop reads CASSLEEKETQYF. In nucleotides, the CDR3 is TGCGCCAGCAGCTTGGAAGAGAAAGAGACCCAGTACTTC.

The rearrangement uses TRBV5-1 and TRBJ1-5; unclear D gene. With 10 bases removed from V and 2 bases from J, the gap between germline ends came to 25 bases. This CDR3 is built from 17 residues. Per germline, CDR1 SGHRS and CDR2 YFSETQ. CDR3 nucleotide sequence: TGCGCCGGCCACTTCCGGGCCTTCTTGTTGGGCAATCAGCCCCAGCATTTT. Amino acids: CAGHFRAFLLGNQPQHF.

This chain uses TRBV2 with TRBJ1-1; possible D gene TRBD1, 5 bases. V was cut by 5 bases and J by 3 bases, with 13 bases left in between. Germline V gives CDR1 SNHLY, CDR2 FYNNEI. The CDR3 runs to 14 residues. CDR3 protein: CASSLSGLDTEAFF. The DNA for the CDR3 is TGTGCCAGCAGTCTGTCAGGGTTGGACACTGAAGCTTTCTTT.

V is TRBV7-2 and J is TRBJ1-5; D gene unclear. The V gene's germline CDR1 is SGHTA and CDR2 FQGNSA. Trimming shortened V by 3 bases and J by 0 bases, and 9 bases separated the two germline ends. The CDR3 covers 15 residues. CDR3 protein: CASSLGSYSNQPQHF. The CDR3 nucleotides read TGTGCCAGCAGCTTGGGGTCCTATAGCAATCAGCCCCAGCATTTT.

The chain combines TRBV14 with TRBJ2-3; weak D call: TRBD2 (5 bases). Germline lookup yields CDR1 SGHDN and CDR2 FVKESK. The CDR3 spans 14 residues. The ends were cut back, 0 bases at V and 2 bases at J, with 6 bases in the middle. CDR3 region: CASSQEDFTDTQYF. The CDR3 nucleotides are TGTGCCAGCAGCCAAGAGGACTTCACAGATACGCAGTATTTT.

The chain couples TRBV30 to TRBJ1-4; D gene unclear. CDR3 size: 11 residues. The V gene lost 2 bases and the J gene lost 8 bases, with 6 bases spanning the gap. Germline CDR1 GTSNPN, CDR2 SVGIG (reference sequence). As DNA, the CDR3 is TGTGCCTGGAGTAAGAACGAAAAACTGTTTTTT. Protein: CAWSKNEKLFF. The complete variable domain, with remaining parts taken from reference TRBV30 and TRBJ1-4, reads SQTIHQWPATLVQPVGSPLSLECTVEGTSNPNLYWYRQAAGRGLQLLFYSVGIGQISSEVPQNLSASRPQDRQFILSSKKLLLSDSGFYLCAWSKNEKLFFGSGTQLSVL.

V usage is TRBV3-1 (or the pseudogene TRBV3-2) and J usage is TRBJ1-3; 8 positions agree with TRBD1. The ends lost 6 bases at V and 7 bases at J; junction bases unmatched: 11. The CDR3 loop spans 15 amino acids. The germline CDR1 and CDR2 sequences are LGHDT and YNNKEL (reference sequence). In nucleotides, the CDR3 is TGTGCCAGCAGTCCTCGGGGAACAGGGGGGAACACCATATATTTT. It codes for CASSPRGTGGNTIYF.

As concerns this clone: Other nucleotide sequences from this sample produce the same CDR3. This chain joins TRBV18 and TRBJ1-4; a weak D match, TRBD1 (5 bases). The CDR3 sequence is 14 residues long. The germline gives CDR1 KGHSH, CDR2 LQKENI. The ends were cut back, 5 bases at V and 2 bases at J, with 9 bases in the middle. CDR3 protein: CASSVRQTNEKLFF. DNA for the CDR3: TGTGCCAGCTCAGTGAGACAGACTAATGAAAAACTGTTTTTT.